This is a list of T cell receptor beta chains from one sample in a study of blood T cells in healthy people across ages. Each CDR3 protein gets one entry after TCRdb re-called the 5' RACE reads with MiXCR. The sample includes over a million distinct CDR3 sequences, almost 60% of them seen just once. Specimen: blood. These receptors originate from a man aged 18 to 30 in good health. CDR3s include the opening cysteine and the closing phenylalanine or tryptophan. D genes are given only for firm matches. Expanded clones get a size class; other rows say once, few or many, or leave the size out.

v_gene: TRBV5-1; abundance: -; d_gene: -; j_gene: TRBJ2-7; CDR3aa: CASSPEVLSEGYEQYF; CDR3nt: TGCGCCAGCAGCCCAGAAGTCCTCTCCGAAGGCTACGAGCAGTACTTC
v_gene: TRBV5-4; abundance: -; d_gene: -; j_gene: TRBJ1-2; CDR3aa: CASSFLQQGNYGYTF; CDR3nt: TGTGCCAGCAGCTTTCTTCAACAGGGAAACTATGGCTACACCTTC
v_gene: TRBV20-1; abundance: -; d_gene: -; j_gene: TRBJ2-1; CDR3aa: CSARDGREYHEEFF; CDR3nt: TGCAGTGCTAGAGATGGACGGGAATACCATGAGGAGTTCTTC
v_gene: TRBV25-1; abundance: few; d_gene: -; j_gene: TRBJ1-2; CDR3aa: CASSVDSSGGYTF; CDR3nt: TGTGCCAGCAGTGTCGACAGTAGCGGCGGCTACACCTTC
v_gene: TRBV11-2; abundance: -; d_gene: TRBD2; j_gene: TRBJ2-3; CDR3aa: CASSSERGQYF; CDR3nt: TGTGCCAGCAGCTCCGAGCGGGGGCAGTATTTT
v_gene: TRBV29-1; abundance: -; d_gene: -; j_gene: TRBJ1-1; CDR3aa: CSAVRPRVAEAFF; CDR3nt: TGCAGCGCCGTTCGACCCCGAGTGGCTGAAGCTTTCTTT
v_gene: TRBV6-2/TRBV6-3; abundance: -; d_gene: -; j_gene: TRBJ2-2; CDR3aa: CASKVTSNTGELFF; CDR3nt: TGTGCCAGTAAAGTAACTTCGAACACCGGGGAGCTGTTTTTT
v_gene: TRBV7-2; abundance: -; d_gene: TRBD2; j_gene: TRBJ2-1; CDR3aa: CASSPLTSGYNNEQFF; CDR3nt: TGTGCCAGCAGCCCCCTAACTAGCGGCTATAACAATGAGCAGTTCTTC
v_gene: TRBV30; abundance: -; d_gene: -; j_gene: TRBJ1-5; CDR3aa: CAWSGGGAGQPQHF; CDR3nt: TGTGCCTGGAGTGGCGGGGGCGCCGGGCAGCCCCAGCATTTT
v_gene: TRBV28; abundance: -; d_gene: -; j_gene: TRBJ2-7; CDR3aa: CASTINNEQYF; CDR3nt: TGTGCCAGCACCATTAATAACGAGCAGTACTTC
v_gene: TRBV5-1; abundance: -; d_gene: TRBD2; j_gene: TRBJ2-7; CDR3aa: CASSFIAGEGVYEQYF; CDR3nt: TGCGCCAGCAGCTTTATAGCGGGAGAGGGAGTCTACGAGCAGTACTTC
v_gene: TRBV27; abundance: few; d_gene: -; j_gene: TRBJ2-7; CDR3aa: CASRGGASYEQYF; CDR3nt: TGTGCCAGCCGCGGTGGGGCCTCCTACGAGCAGTACTTC
v_gene: TRBV12-3/TRBV12-4; abundance: few; d_gene: -; j_gene: TRBJ2-5; CDR3aa: CASSLEGQLQETQYF; CDR3nt: TGTGCCAGCAGTTTAGAGGGACAATTACAAGAGACCCAGTACTTC
v_gene: TRBV6-6; abundance: -; d_gene: TRBD2; j_gene: TRBJ2-5; CDR3aa: CASSYSLAGSRETQYF; CDR3nt: TGTGCCAGCAGTTACTCGTTAGCGGGGTCCCGGGAGACCCAGTACTTC
v_gene: TRBV7-7; abundance: -; d_gene: -; j_gene: TRBJ2-5; CDR3aa: CASSTGNMETQYF; CDR3nt: TGTGCTAGCAGTACGGGGAATATGGAGACCCAGTACTTC
v_gene: TRBV20-1; abundance: -; d_gene: TRBD1; j_gene: TRBJ1-2; CDR3aa: CSARERGRNGYTF; CDR3nt: TGCAGTGCTAGAGAGAGGGGGCGTAATGGCTACACCTTC
v_gene: TRBV4-1; abundance: few; d_gene: -; j_gene: TRBJ2-3; CDR3aa: CASSQDPGEGTDTQYF; CDR3nt: TGCGCCAGCAGCCAAGACCCAGGGGAGGGCACAGATACGCAGTATTTT
v_gene: TRBV6-2/TRBV6-3; abundance: -; d_gene: -; j_gene: TRBJ1-5; CDR3aa: CASSDPRVYSNQPQHF; CDR3nt: TGTGCCAGCAGTGATCCCCGTGTTTATAGCAATCAGCCCCAGCATTTT
v_gene: TRBV10-3; abundance: -; d_gene: -; j_gene: TRBJ2-5; CDR3aa: CAIGGQKYQETQYF; CDR3nt: TGTGCCATCGGTGGACAGAAGTACCAAGAGACCCAGTACTTC
v_gene: TRBV13; abundance: once; d_gene: -; j_gene: TRBJ1-3; CDR3aa: CASSVEASGNTIYF; CDR3nt: TGTGCCAGCAGCGTGGAGGCCTCTGGAAACACCATATATTTT
v_gene: TRBV10-3; abundance: -; d_gene: -; j_gene: TRBJ1-4; CDR3aa: CAINRDRNEKLFF; CDR3nt: TGTGCCATCAACCGGGACCGGAATGAAAAACTGTTTTTT
v_gene: TRBV14; abundance: -; d_gene: -; j_gene: TRBJ2-2; CDR3aa: CASSPGPPGTGELFF; CDR3nt: TGTGCCAGCAGCCCGGGGCCGCCGGGCACCGGGGAGCTGTTTTTT
v_gene: TRBV2; abundance: once; d_gene: TRBD2; j_gene: TRBJ2-7; CDR3aa: CASSTLAGTRYEQYF; CDR3nt: TGTGCCAGCAGTACTCTAGCGGGAACGAGATACGAGCAGTACTTC
v_gene: TRBV29-1; abundance: -; d_gene: -; j_gene: TRBJ2-3; CDR3aa: CSVGRALTDTQYF; CDR3nt: TGCAGCGTTGGCCGGGCCCTCACAGATACGCAGTATTTT
v_gene: TRBV10-3; abundance: -; d_gene: TRBD1; j_gene: TRBJ2-7; CDR3aa: CAIRGTGGLDEQYF; CDR3nt: TGTGCCATCAGAGGGACAGGGGGTTTAGACGAGCAGTACTTC
v_gene: TRBV20-1; abundance: few; d_gene: TRBD2; j_gene: TRBJ2-3; CDR3aa: CSARGLAGSGTDTQYF; CDR3nt: TGCAGTGCTAGGGGACTAGCGGGAAGTGGCACAGATACGCAGTATTTT
v_gene: TRBV10-3; abundance: -; d_gene: TRBD1; j_gene: TRBJ2-3; CDR3aa: CAIRAGGTDTQYF; CDR3nt: TGTGCCATCAGGGCAGGGGGCACAGATACACAGTATTTT
v_gene: TRBV25-1; abundance: few; d_gene: -; j_gene: TRBJ1-1; CDR3aa: CASSDFQGGETEAFF; CDR3nt: TGTGCCAGCAGTGATTTTCAGGGAGGTGAAACTGAAGCTTTCTTT
v_gene: TRBV7-9; abundance: -; d_gene: TRBD1; j_gene: TRBJ2-7; CDR3aa: CASSSRQGAYNEQYF; CDR3nt: TGTGCCAGCAGTTCCCGACAGGGAGCCTACAATGAGCAGTACTTC
v_gene: TRBV20-1; abundance: few; d_gene: -; j_gene: TRBJ2-7; CDR3aa: CSAVDQRGKVDEQYF; CDR3nt: TGCAGTGCCGTCGACCAACGGGGAAAGGTCGACGAGCAGTACTTC
v_gene: TRBV12-3/TRBV12-4; abundance: -; d_gene: -; j_gene: TRBJ2-1; CDR3aa: CASSLKGLEYNEQFF; CDR3nt: TGTGCCAGCAGTTTAAAAGGGCTAGAATACAATGAGCAGTTCTTC
v_gene: TRBV29-1; abundance: -; d_gene: -; j_gene: TRBJ2-3; CDR3aa: CSAAGTRSTDTQYF; CDR3nt: TGCAGCGCCGCCGGGACGAGAAGCACAGATACGCAGTATTTT
v_gene: TRBV29-1; abundance: -; d_gene: TRBD2; j_gene: TRBJ2-7; CDR3aa: CSVRLAGDSYEQYF; CDR3nt: TGCAGCGTAAGACTAGCGGGGGACTCCTACGAGCAGTACTTC
v_gene: TRBV12-3/TRBV12-4; abundance: -; d_gene: TRBD1; j_gene: TRBJ1-1; CDR3aa: CASNPGGVVTEAFF; CDR3nt: TGTGCCAGCAACCCAGGGGGAGTGGTCACTGAAGCTTTCTTT
v_gene: TRBV9; abundance: -; d_gene: -; j_gene: TRBJ1-2; CDR3aa: CASSVGAEGDNYGYTF; CDR3nt: TGTGCCAGCAGCGTAGGGGCAGAGGGAGACAACTATGGCTACACCTTC
v_gene: TRBV20-1; abundance: -; d_gene: TRBD1; j_gene: TRBJ1-2; CDR3aa: CSARAAGQPNYTF; CDR3nt: TGCAGTGCTAGAGCCGCGGGACAGCCAAACTACACCTTC
v_gene: TRBV7-2; abundance: -; d_gene: -; j_gene: TRBJ2-3; CDR3aa: CASSPVTTDTQYF; CDR3nt: TGTGCCAGCAGCCCCGTAACCACAGATACGCAGTATTTT
v_gene: TRBV7-9; abundance: -; d_gene: TRBD2; j_gene: TRBJ2-7; CDR3aa: CASSLIAGRGYEQYF; CDR3nt: TGTGCCAGCAGCTTAATAGCGGGAAGGGGCTACGAGCAGTACTTC
v_gene: TRBV7-2; abundance: few; d_gene: -; j_gene: TRBJ1-2; CDR3aa: CASSLSLGTDFRMGYTF; CDR3nt: TGTGCCAGCAGCTTATCACTCGGGACCGATTTTAGGATGGGCTACACCTTC
v_gene: TRBV21-1; abundance: -; d_gene: -; j_gene: TRBJ1-6; CDR3aa: CASSKDGRGCSPLHF; CDR3nt: TGTGCCAGCAGCAAAGACGGCAGGGGATGCTCACCCCTCCACTTT
v_gene: TRBV12-5; abundance: -; d_gene: -; j_gene: TRBJ2-3; CDR3aa: CASGFLAQYTDTQYF; CDR3nt: TGTGCTAGTGGTTTTCTAGCACAGTACACAGATACGCAGTATTTT
v_gene: TRBV7-9; abundance: -; d_gene: -; j_gene: TRBJ2-5; CDR3aa: CAIHPRTEDQETQYF; CDR3nt: TGTGCCATCCACCCCCGGACAGAAGACCAGGAGACCCAGTACTTC
v_gene: TRBV7-8; abundance: once; d_gene: -; j_gene: TRBJ1-1; CDR3aa: CASSYLTEKVYTEAFF; CDR3nt: TGTGCCAGCAGCTATCTCACAGAAAAAGTTTACACTGAAGCTTTCTTT
v_gene: TRBV7-6; abundance: -; d_gene: -; j_gene: TRBJ2-1; CDR3aa: CASSLHWTVPWEQFF; CDR3nt: TGTGCCAGCAGCTTACACTGGACAGTCCCATGGGAGCAGTTCTTC
v_gene: TRBV5-4; abundance: once; d_gene: TRBD1; j_gene: TRBJ2-1; CDR3aa: CASTLDPGGREQFF; CDR3nt: TGTGCCAGCACACTGGATCCAGGGGGACGTGAGCAGTTCTTC
v_gene: TRBV29-1; abundance: -; d_gene: -; j_gene: TRBJ2-1; CDR3aa: CSALRGPRSDFYNEQFF; CDR3nt: TGCAGCGCCCTCAGGGGACCGAGATCCGATTTCTACAATGAGCAGTTCTTC
v_gene: TRBV2; abundance: -; d_gene: -; j_gene: TRBJ2-7; CDR3aa: CASSPRPSYEQYF; CDR3nt: TGTGCCAGCAGTCCGAGACCGTCCTACGAGCAGTACTTC
v_gene: TRBV7-9; abundance: few; d_gene: -; j_gene: TRBJ1-2; CDR3aa: CASSLAAGTNGYTF; CDR3nt: TGTGCCAGCAGCTTAGCGGCAGGGACAAATGGCTACACCTTC
v_gene: TRBV20-1; abundance: -; d_gene: -; j_gene: TRBJ1-2; CDR3aa: CSAGLRDNYGYTF; CDR3nt: TGCAGTGCGGGTCTCAGGGATAACTATGGCTACACCTTC
v_gene: TRBV30; abundance: -; d_gene: -; j_gene: TRBJ2-3; CDR3aa: CAWNVGDTQYF; CDR3nt: TGTGCCTGGAACGTTGGAGATACGCAGTATTTT
v_gene: TRBV6-1; abundance: -; d_gene: -; j_gene: TRBJ1-1; CDR3aa: CASSERGKLDTEAFF; CDR3nt: TGTGCCAGCAGTGAAAGAGGAAAACTGGACACTGAAGCTTTCTTT
v_gene: TRBV10-3; abundance: -; d_gene: TRBD2; j_gene: TRBJ2-5; CDR3aa: CAISGPTDGGSPYNEQYF; CDR3nt: TGTGCCATCAGTGGCCCAACGGACGGCGGGAGCCCCTACAATGAGCAGTACTTC
v_gene: TRBV6-5; abundance: -; d_gene: -; j_gene: TRBJ2-7; CDR3aa: CASSPFVGEQYF; CDR3nt: TGTGCCAGCAGTCCTTTCGTCGGCGAGCAGTACTTC
v_gene: TRBV28; abundance: -; d_gene: -; j_gene: TRBJ2-3; CDR3aa: CASSSPPGEPDTQYF; CDR3nt: TGTGCCAGCAGTTCCCCTCCTGGGGAACCAGATACGCAGTATTTT
v_gene: TRBV14; abundance: -; d_gene: -; j_gene: TRBJ2-7; CDR3aa: CASSTQGPYEQYF; CDR3nt: TGTGCCAGCAGCACGCAAGGGCCCTACGAGCAGTACTTC
v_gene: TRBV3-1; abundance: few; d_gene: TRBD1; j_gene: TRBJ2-5; CDR3aa: CASSPTGGWETQYF; CDR3nt: TGTGCCAGCAGCCCCACAGGGGGTTGGGAGACCCAGTACTTC
v_gene: TRBV29-1; abundance: -; d_gene: -; j_gene: TRBJ2-3; CDR3aa: CSVAGSSWGTDTQYF; CDR3nt: TGCAGCGTTGCGGGGTCAAGTTGGGGCACAGATACGCAGTATTTT
v_gene: TRBV12-3/TRBV12-4; abundance: -; d_gene: TRBD2; j_gene: TRBJ2-7; CDR3aa: CASRQLAGPSYEQYF; CDR3nt: TGTGCCAGCAGGCAGCTAGCGGGACCTTCCTACGAGCAGTACTTC
v_gene: TRBV5-1; abundance: -; d_gene: -; j_gene: TRBJ2-7; CDR3aa: CASSFLADSYEQYF; CDR3nt: TGCGCCAGCAGCTTCTTGGCGGATTCCTACGAGCAGTACTTC